A selection of T cell receptor beta chains follows, all from one sample in a study of graft-versus-host responses after intestinal transplantation. Their cognate antigens are unknown. Assay: immunoSEQ multiplex PCR; the TCRdb copy retains only in-frame clones and omits some. Here the sample spans approximately 100,000 clones, 80% to 95% being singletons. Sequencing used unstimulated CD8+ T cells sorted from spleen or lymph node cells, obtained before intestinal transplant. These receptors all come from a human donor who received an intestinal transplant. Both conserved end residues are part of each CDR3. The D gene is left open where the match is weak. Rows give clone size only sometimes, using once, few, many, or a class for an expanded clone.

d_gene	v_gene	j_gene	abundance	CDR3aa	CDR3nt
TRBD1	TRBV5-4	TRBJ2-7	NA	CASSSGTGDYEQYF	TGTGCCAGCAGCTCCGGGACAGGGGACTACGAGCAGTACTTC
NA	TRBV19	TRBJ2-3	NA	CASSIKEHTDTQYF	TGTGCCAGTAGTATAAAGGAGCACACAGATACGCAGTATTTT
TRBD1	TRBV11-2	TRBJ1-2	NA	CASSPGQGAVGYTF	TGTGCCAGCAGCCCCGGACAGGGGGCGGTTGGCTACACCTTC
TRBD1	TRBV27	TRBJ1-1	NA	CASSLTGGMNTEAFF	TGTGCCAGCAGTTTAACAGGGGGTATGAACACTGAAGCTTTCTTT
TRBD1	TRBV6-4	TRBJ1-4	once	CASSDLPGDRGTNEKLFF	TGTGCCAGCAGTGACTTACCAGGGGACAGGGGGACTAATGAAAAACTGTTTTTT
NA	TRBV27	TRBJ2-2	NA	CASSLSANTGELFF	TGTGCCAGCAGTTTATCGGCGAACACCGGGGAGCTGTTTTTT
NA	TRBV9	TRBJ2-1	NA	CASSEGGGSNEQFF	TGTGCCAGCAGCGAGGGAGGGGGTTCCAATGAGCAGTTCTTC
NA	TRBV15	TRBJ1-1	NA	CATSRRENTEAFF	TGTGCCACCAGCAGGCGGGAGAACACTGAAGCTTTCTTT
NA	TRBV25-1	TRBJ1-2	NA	CASSIDGTGYTF	TGTGCCAGCAGTATAGACGGCACCGGCTACACCTTC
NA	TRBV4-1	TRBJ1-4	once	CASSQDLEKLFF	TGCGCCAGCAGCCAAGATCTCGAAAAACTGTTTTTT
TRBD2	TRBV15	TRBJ2-3	NA	CATSRIAGGTDTQYF	TGTGCCACCAGCAGAATAGCGGGGGGCACAGATACGCAGTATTTT
TRBD2	TRBV7-9	TRBJ2-2	NA	CASIRAGGPNTGELFF	TGTGCCAGCATCAGGGCGGGGGGACCGAACACCGGGGAGCTGTTTTTT
NA	TRBV4-1	TRBJ1-5	NA	CASSPTTSGPWGQPQHF	TGCGCCAGCAGCCCCACTACATCCGGGCCGTGGGGGCAGCCCCAGCATTTT
NA	TRBV7-3	TRBJ2-3	NA	CASSLGLRGEDTQYF	TGTGCCAGCAGCTTAGGGCTACGGGGTGAAGATACGCAGTATTTT
TRBD2	TRBV5-4	TRBJ2-3	NA	CASSFALAGGSTDTQYF	TGTGCCAGCAGCTTCGCACTAGCGGGGGGAAGCACAGATACGCAGTATTTT
TRBD2	TRBV13	TRBJ2-1	NA	CASSSRLAGEGQFF	TGTGCCAGCAGCTCCCGACTAGCGGGGGAGGGGCAGTTCTTC
NA	TRBV6-1	TRBJ1-1	few	CASSDGSRTEAFF	TGTGCCAGCAGTGATGGAAGCCGCACTGAAGCTTTCTTT
TRBD2	TRBV4-1	TRBJ2-1	NA	CASSILAGGSLSYNEQFF	TGCGCCAGCAGCATACTAGCGGGGGGGTCGCTGTCCTACAATGAGCAGTTCTTC
NA	TRBV6-5	TRBJ2-7	NA	CASSYSPAGASYEQYF	TGTGCCAGCAGTTACTCACCCGCAGGGGCCTCCTACGAGCAGTACTTC
NA	TRBV15	TRBJ2-1	NA	CATSNRPHYNEQFF	TGTGCCACCTCCAACCGCCCGCACTACAATGAGCAGTTCTTC
TRBD1	TRBV6-6	TRBJ1-2	NA	CASRGDRQGGNGYTF	TGTGCCAGCAGGGGGGACAGACAGGGTGGGAATGGCTACACCTTC
TRBD2	TRBV5-6	TRBJ2-5	NA	CASSLGTSGGRETQYF	TGTGCCAGCAGCCTAGGGACTAGCGGGGGCAGAGAGACCCAGTACTTC
NA	TRBV9	TRBJ2-3	NA	CASSVLVTDTQYF	TGTGCCAGCAGCGTATTGGTCACAGATACGCAGTATTTT
NA	TRBV19	TRBJ2-7	NA	CASSTGTVGYEQYF	TGTGCCAGTAGTACAGGGACCGTAGGCTACGAGCAGTACTTC
NA	TRBV6-5	TRBJ2-1	NA	CASSYRGNYNEQFF	TGTGCCAGCAGTTACCGAGGCAACTACAATGAGCAGTTCTTC
NA	TRBV29-1	TRBJ1-1	NA	CSVDLAPPMNTEAFF	TGCAGCGTTGATTTGGCGCCTCCTATGAACACTGAAGCTTTCTTT
TRBD2	TRBV4-1	TRBJ2-3	NA	CASSPSGGAADTQYF	TGCGCCAGCAGCCCTAGCGGGGGGGCCGCGGATACGCAGTATTTT
NA	TRBV19	TRBJ1-5	NA	CASTRDDYTYSNQPQHF	TGTGCCAGTACTCGGGACGACTACACTTATAGCAATCAGCCCCAGCATTTT